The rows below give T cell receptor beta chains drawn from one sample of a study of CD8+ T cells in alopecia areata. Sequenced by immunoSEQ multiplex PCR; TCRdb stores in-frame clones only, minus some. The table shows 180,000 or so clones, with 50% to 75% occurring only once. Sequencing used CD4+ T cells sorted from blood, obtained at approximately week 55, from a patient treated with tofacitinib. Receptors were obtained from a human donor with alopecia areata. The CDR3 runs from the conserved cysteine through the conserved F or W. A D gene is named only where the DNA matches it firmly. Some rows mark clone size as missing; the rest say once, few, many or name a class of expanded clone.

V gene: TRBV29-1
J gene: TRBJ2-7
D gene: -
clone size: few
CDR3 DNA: TGCAGCGTTGACCGGGGGGCAGACGAGCAGTACTTC
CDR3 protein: CSVDRGADEQYF

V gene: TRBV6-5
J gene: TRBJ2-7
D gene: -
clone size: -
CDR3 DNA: TGTGCCAGCAGTTACTCGGGACTTCTCTCCAACGAGCAGTACTTC
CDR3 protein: CASSYSGLLSNEQYF

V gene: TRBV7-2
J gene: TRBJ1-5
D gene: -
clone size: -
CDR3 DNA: TGTGCCAGCAGCTTATCGATCAATCAGCCCCAGCATTTT
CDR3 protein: CASSLSINQPQHF

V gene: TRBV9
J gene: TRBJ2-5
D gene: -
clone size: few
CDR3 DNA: TGTGCCAGCAGCGTAGATTGGCAAGAGACCCAGTACTTC
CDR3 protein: CASSVDWQETQYF

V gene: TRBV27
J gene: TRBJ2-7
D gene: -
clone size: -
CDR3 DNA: TGTGCCAGCAGTTTAGCAGGGGCCACCTACGAGCAGTACTTC
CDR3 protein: CASSLAGATYEQYF

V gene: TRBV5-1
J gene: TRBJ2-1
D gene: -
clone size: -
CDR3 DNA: TGCGCCAGCAGCGCGTTGGGGGAAGGCTCCTACAATGAGCAGTTCTTC
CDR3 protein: CASSALGEGSYNEQFF

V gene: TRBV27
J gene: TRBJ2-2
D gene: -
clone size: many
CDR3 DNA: TGTGCCAGCAGTCTAAGGGGGGAGCTGTTTTTT
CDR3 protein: CASSLRGELFF

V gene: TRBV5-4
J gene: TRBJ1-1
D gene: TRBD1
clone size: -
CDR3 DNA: TGTGCCAGCAGCGGCGAGACAGGGGGCACTGAAGCTTTCTTT
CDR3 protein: CASSGETGGTEAFF

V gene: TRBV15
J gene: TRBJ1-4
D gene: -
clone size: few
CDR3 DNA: TGTGCCACCAGCAGGAGGAGGGCAACTAATGAAAAACTGTTTTTT
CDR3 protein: CATSRRRATNEKLFF

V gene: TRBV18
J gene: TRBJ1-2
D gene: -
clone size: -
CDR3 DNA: TGTGCCAGCTCACCACGTACGGGATCGGCCGGCTACACCTTC
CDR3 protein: CASSPRTGSAGYTF

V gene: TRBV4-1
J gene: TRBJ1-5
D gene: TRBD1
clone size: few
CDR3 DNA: TGCGCCAGCAGCCACTCACACGCGACAGGGTGGCAGCCCCAGCATTTT
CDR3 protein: CASSHSHATGWQPQHF

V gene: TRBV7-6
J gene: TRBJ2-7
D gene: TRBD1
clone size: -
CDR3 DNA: TGTGCCAGCAGCTTAGACCTCTCAGGGGGCCCCTACGAGCAGTACTTC
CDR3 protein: CASSLDLSGGPYEQYF

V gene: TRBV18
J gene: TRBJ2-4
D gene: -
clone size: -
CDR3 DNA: TGTGCCAGCTCACCACGGGATCCAGGGGTTCAGTACTTC
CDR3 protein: CASSPRDPGVQYF

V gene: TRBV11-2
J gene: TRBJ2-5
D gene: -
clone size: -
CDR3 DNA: TGTGCCAGCAGCCTGGGGGGTTTAGTCTACGAGACCCAGTACTTC
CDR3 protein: CASSLGGLVYETQYF

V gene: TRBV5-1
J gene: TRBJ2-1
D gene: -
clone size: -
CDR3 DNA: TGCGCCAGCACCTATCTCCCGGGGCTCGGATACAATGAGCAGTTCTTC
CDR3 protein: CASTYLPGLGYNEQFF

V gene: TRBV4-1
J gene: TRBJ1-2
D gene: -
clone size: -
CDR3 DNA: TGCGCCAGCAGCCAAGGGGCCGACTATGGCTACACCTTC
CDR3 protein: CASSQGADYGYTF

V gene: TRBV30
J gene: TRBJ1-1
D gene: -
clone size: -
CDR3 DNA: TGTGCCTGGAATGCGGCGGTGAACACTGAAGCTTTCTTT
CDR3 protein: CAWNAAVNTEAFF

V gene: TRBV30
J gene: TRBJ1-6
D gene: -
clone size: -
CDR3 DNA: TGTGCCTGGAGTCGGCAGGGCGCGGTTATGGGTTCACCCCTCCACTTT
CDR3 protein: CAWSRQGAVMGSPLHF

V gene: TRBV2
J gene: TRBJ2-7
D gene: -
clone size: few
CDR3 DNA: TGTGCCAGCAGTGCGGACCGACACCGGCAAAGCTCCTACGAGCAGTACTTC
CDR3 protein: CASSADRHRQSSYEQYF

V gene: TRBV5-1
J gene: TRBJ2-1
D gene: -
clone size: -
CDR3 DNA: TGCGCCAGCAGCTTCAGCGGAATCTCCTACAATGAGCAGTTCTTC
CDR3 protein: CASSFSGISYNEQFF

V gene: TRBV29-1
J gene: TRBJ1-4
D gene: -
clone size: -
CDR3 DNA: TGCAGCGTTGACTCAGGGGAAAAACTGTTTTTT
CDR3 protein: CSVDSGEKLFF

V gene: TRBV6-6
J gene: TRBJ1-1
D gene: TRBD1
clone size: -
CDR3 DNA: TGTGCCAGCAGTTGGGACAGGGAAGGCGCTTTCTTT
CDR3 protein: CASSWDREGAFF

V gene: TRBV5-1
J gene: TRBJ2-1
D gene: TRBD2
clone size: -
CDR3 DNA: TGCGCCAGCAGCTCGAATAGCGGGAGCTCCTACAATGAGCAGTTCTTC
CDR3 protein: CASSSNSGSSYNEQFF

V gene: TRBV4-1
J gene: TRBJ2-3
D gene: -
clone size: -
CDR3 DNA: TGCGCCAGCAGCCAAGAGGGAGCAGCGATCACAGATACGCAGTATTTT
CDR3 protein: CASSQEGAAITDTQYF

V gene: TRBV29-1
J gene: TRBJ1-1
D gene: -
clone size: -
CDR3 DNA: TGCAGCGGGGGGACCCAGAACACTGAAGCTTTCTTT
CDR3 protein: CSGGTQNTEAFF

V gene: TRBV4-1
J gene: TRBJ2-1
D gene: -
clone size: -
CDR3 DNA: TGCGCCAGCAGCCTCGACCCTAAAGGAGCGACCCTATACAATGAGCAGTTCTTC
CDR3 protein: CASSLDPKGATLYNEQFF

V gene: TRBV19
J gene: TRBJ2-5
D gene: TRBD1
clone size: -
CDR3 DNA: TGTGCCAGTAGTTCCCCTCCGGGACAGGGGGTGGAGACCCAGTACTTC
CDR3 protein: CASSSPPGQGVETQYF

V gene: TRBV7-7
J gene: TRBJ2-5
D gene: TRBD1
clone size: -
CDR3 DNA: TGTGCCAGCAGCCGGACAGGTGGTGAGACCCAGTACTTC
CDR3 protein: CASSRTGGETQYF

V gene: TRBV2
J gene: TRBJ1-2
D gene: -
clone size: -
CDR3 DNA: TGTGCCAGCAGTGAAGTGCGGGGGAAAGGCTACACCTTC
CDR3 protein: CASSEVRGKGYTF

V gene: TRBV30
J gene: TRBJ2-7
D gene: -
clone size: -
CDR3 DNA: TGTGCCTGGAGTGTACGGTACGAGCAGTACTTC
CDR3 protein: CAWSVRYEQYF